Listed below are T cell receptor beta chains from one sample, sequenced in a study of the immune and genomic landscape of osteosarcoma. Generated by immunoSEQ multiplex PCR, the TCRdb table keeps only in-frame clones and is missing some. Of over a thousand clones in the sample, 69% were seen once. Sequencing used metastatic tumor tissue from the lung. Every receptor here comes from a boy between 10 and 17 years old with osteosarcoma. The conserved cysteine and the conserved F or W are not part of the CDR3 here.

v_call	j_call	cdr3_aa
TRBV11-2	TRBJ2-7	ASSFQGIGYSYEQY
TRBV15	TRBJ2-5	ATRLGGDDWETQY
TRBV29-1	TRBJ2-3	SVEDSLAGVTDTQY
TRBV6-6	TRBJ2-1	ASSYGGFNEQF
TRBV5-1	-	ASTYTSGWPYEQY
TRBV7-2	TRBJ2-2	ASSPQGAANTGELF
TRBV6-6	TRBJ2-7	ASRVRDSYEQY
TRBV28	TRBJ2-5	ASSPTAGGRAGETQY
TRBV4-2	TRBJ2-1	ASSQDRIEQF
TRBV18	TRBJ2-5	ASSPLELAGIETQY
TRBV7-9	TRBJ2-1	ASSFLSGDNEQF
TRBV10-3	TRBJ2-1	AISESSGLAGSNEQF
TRBV11-2	TRBJ1-2	ASSLLQGPYGYT
TRBV7-2	TRBJ2-5	ASTAGGGPQETQY
TRBV9	TRBJ1-1	ASSEQGAGTEAF
TRBV4-2	TRBJ2-7	ASSQDWPGGSYEQY
TRBV12-5	TRBJ2-7	ASGLGSSFYEQY
TRBV6-1	TRBJ2-4	ASSESVTTLAKNIQY
TRBV4-3	TRBJ2-5	ASSQGVGEETQY
TRBV6-6	TRBJ2-5	ASSYSRQETQY
TRBV18	TRBJ2-2	ASSPQAGANTGELF
TRBV7-3	TRBJ2-1	ASSFTSGPYNEQF
TRBV28	TRBJ2-7	GTSGTSGNEQY
TRBV5-1	TRBJ2-1	ASSSQTGSYNEQF
TRBV30	TRBJ1-1	AWSPRENTEAF
TRBV9	TRBJ2-1	ASSTGTSGSYEQF
TRBV6-6	TRBJ2-1	ASSERDYNEQF
TRBV28	TRBJ2-1	ASSSVFRTRGYNEQF
TRBV19	TRBJ1-2	ASSSRDSLYGYT
TRBV29-1	TRBJ1-3	SVLPGNSGNTIY
TRBV5-1	TRBJ2-2	ASSFTLESSGELF
TRBV7-8	TRBJ1-5	ASSSRASDQPQH
TRBV12-5	TRBJ2-2	ASGLVSRRYTGELF
TRBV30	TRBJ2-1	AWSILGAEQF
TRBV9	TRBJ2-2	ASSVVSGAAGPTGELF
TRBV7-9	TRBJ1-2	ASSSYPPGTGIYGYT
TRBV7-9	TRBJ2-7	ASSFTGGISYEQY
TRBV7-8	TRBJ2-5	ASSYGIGGETQY
TRBV11-2	TRBJ2-7	ASSRDRGRYEQY
TRBV4-1	TRBJ2-7	ASSQDWPGPYEQY
TRBV14	TRBJ2-5	ASSRLNDQETQY
TRBV7-2	TRBJ1-2	ASSFRQGAYGYT
TRBV5-1	TRBJ2-7	ASSSAVGGSYEQY
TRBV29-1	TRBJ2-1	SVEGGTSGSGDEQF
TRBV7-2	TRBJ1-2	ASSPSQGAVITGYT
TRBV7-9	TRBJ1-4	ASSFHLPGRWANEKLF
TRBV9	TRBJ2-2	ASSDPRGTNTGELF
TRBV5-6	TRBJ2-7	ASSLGAETYEQY
TRBV5-4	TRBJ2-7	ASSSGTGGEQY
TRBV7-3	TRBJ2-1	ASSSDRGSYNEQF
TRBV5-1	TRBJ2-5	ASSLAEAAYKETQY
TRBV5-1	TRBJ2-7	ASSLEFMGQGYEQY
TRBV6-1	TRBJ2-2	ASRDTANTGELF
TRBV11-1	TRBJ2-1	ASRPSGTGQVLTYNEQF
TRBV4-1	TRBJ2-7	ASSQDRTGSYEQY
TRBV7-4	TRBJ2-7	ASSLLTTTWEY
TRBV27	TRBJ2-7	ASSSSGREYEQY
TRBV2	TRBJ2-3	ASSEGLAGTDTQY
TRBV30	TRBJ1-6	AWLPRKRFNSPLH